Below, 24 T cell receptor beta chains from the same sample are listed, as sequenced in a study of T cell responses to AZD1222 COVID-19 vaccine. Assay used: immunoSEQ multiplex PCR; TCRdb lists only in-frame clones, some missing. This sample has roughly 80,000 clones; 90% to 95% occur once, and the top ten carry less than 5.5%. Here the sequenced sample was peripheral blood, taken on day 0 of MenACWY control vaccination. These receptors all come from an adult in good health.

V gene TRBV11-2 combines with J gene TRBJ2-3, with 9 nucleotides matching TRBD2. Germline CDR1 reads SGHAT; CDR2 reads FQNNGV. This CDR3 contains 16 residues. V trimming: 5 bases; J trimming: 0 bases; junction bases outside the gene matches: 6. DNA for the CDR3: TGTGCCAGCAGCATGACTAGCGGAGGTAGCACAGATACGCAGTATTTT. As protein: CASSMTSGGSTDTQYF.

The J gene is TRBJ2-1, the V gene TRBV24-1; 8 bases match TRBD2. This CDR3 is 13 amino acids long. Losses at the gene ends were 12 bases for V and 3 bases for J; bases not matched to a gene: 6. Germline V gene lookup returns CDR1 KGHDR and CDR2 SFDVKD. DNA of the CDR3: TGTGCCGTAGCCAGCGGGAGCTACAATGAGCAGTTCTTC. Translating gives CAVASGSYNEQFF.

Points on this clone: An end of the junction differs from the germline gene, which may be a read error. The CDR3: CATSHPSTGQMVF. The CDR3 nucleotides read TGTGCCACCAGCCATCCCTCTACCGGACAGATGGTCTTC. This chain links TRBV24-1 with TRBJ2-1; a possible D gene is TRBD1 (6 bases). The CDR3 extends over 13 amino acids. Germline values: CDR1 KGHDR, CDR2 SFDVKD.

The chain has TRBV19 and TRBJ1-5; 7 bases agree with TRBD1. Looked up from germline, CDR1 is LNHDA and CDR2 is SQIVND (reference sequence). CDR3 size: 15 residues. J gave up 0 bases and V 7 bases, and 6 bases lay outside the gene matches. CDR3 in amino acids: CASTTGTASNQPQHF. The CDR3, as DNA: TGTGCCAGTACCACCGGGACAGCTAGCAATCAGCCCCAGCATTTT. The full variable domain, in which reference TRBV19 and TRBJ1-5 provide the parts outside the CDR3, is DGGITQSPKYLFRKEGQNVTLSCEQNLNHDAMYWYRQDPGQGLRLIYYSQIVNDFQKGDIAEGYSVSREKKESFPLTVTSAQKNPTAFYLCASTTGTASNQPQHFGDGTRLSIL.

The chain combines TRBV4-1 with TRBJ1-3; D is ambiguous. The V end lost 4 bases, the J end lost 1 base, and 14 bases lay between the germline ends. In germline, CDR1 is MGHRA, CDR2 YSYEKL. The length of the CDR3 is 16 residues. CDR3 nucleotides: TGCGCCAGCAGCCTACATGGTCCTCTTTCTGGAAACACCATATATTTT. This sequence encodes CASSLHGPLSGNTIYF.

This sequence joins TRBV3-1 (or the pseudogene TRBV3-2) and TRBJ2-7; 8 nucleotides align to TRBD2. Germline V lookup: CDR1 LGHDT, CDR2 YNNKEL (reference sequence). Germline trimming cut 4 bases from V and 4 bases from J; bases unmatched to any gene: 9. This CDR3 contains 15 residues. CDR3 in amino acids: CASSPLAGGPYEQYF. The CDR3 bases are TGTGCCAGCAGCCCCCTCGCGGGGGGACCATACGAGCAGTACTTC.

J is TRBJ1-6 and V is TRBV28; D gene unclear. The CDR3 extends over 15 amino acids. Trimming shortened V by 6 bases and J by 7 bases, and 16 bases separated the two germline ends. Germline CDR1 MDHEN, CDR2 SYDVKM. The CDR3 DNA reads TGTGCCAGCAGGCCCAGTGGGGTCTCCAATTCACCCCTCCACTTT. It codes for CASRPSGVSNSPLHF.

The chain carries TRBV21-1 and TRBJ2-7; the DNA was not used to check the table's D call, TRBD1. TRBV21-1 is termed a pseudogene. The CDR3 consists of 16 residues. This CDR3 reads CASSKVGGQPGCEQYF. The CDR3 nucleotides are TGTGCCAGCAGCAAAGTCGGGGGACAGCCGGGTTGCGAGCAGTACTTC.

The chain uses TRBV6-5 and TRBJ2-4, with D possibly matching TRBD1 (5 bases). Germline CDR1 and CDR2: MNHEY and SVGAGI. The CDR3 is 15 residues long. V was shortened by 5 bases and J by 6 bases, with 17 bases between the two germline ends. The CDR3 nucleotides are TGTGCCAGCAGTCGACAGCAGGGTACGGGAAACATTCAGTACTTC. Protein sequence: CASSRQQGTGNIQYF.

The chain recombines TRBV6-1 with TRBJ2-7; D is unclear. Germline assignment: CDR1 MNHNS and CDR2 SASEGT. This CDR3 has 13 amino acids. The V and J ends lost 0 bases and 6 bases respectively, with 9 bases between them. The CDR3, as DNA: TGTGCCAGCAGTGAAGCGCTTACGTCCGAGCAGTACTTC. It yields the protein CASSEALTSEQYF.

This clone came up a few times. V usage is TRBV7-9 and J usage is TRBJ2-2; 7 nucleotides line up with TRBD1. CDR1 SEHNR and CDR2 FQNEAQ come from the germline V gene (reference sequence). V was pared by 5 bases and J by 6 bases, with 9 bases of the junction left unmatched. The CDR3 has 15 amino acids. The CDR3 here is CASSLGDSQAGELFF. In DNA form, the CDR3 reads TGTGCCAGCAGCCTAGGGGACAGTCAGGCCGGGGAGCTGTTTTTT.

This chain uses TRBV6-6 with TRBJ1-5, with 8 bases that match TRBD1. The CDR3 contains 15 residues. Trimming cost V 6 bases and J 6 bases; bases outside gene matches: 10. The germline V gene has CDR1 MNHNY and CDR2 SVGAGI (reference sequence). This CDR3 is CASRPDRGDGQPQHF. The CDR3 DNA follows: TGTGCCAGCAGACCCGACAGGGGTGATGGTCAGCCCCAGCATTTT.

The chain uses TRBV4-2 and TRBJ1-6; a weak D match, TRBD1 (5 bases). This CDR3 comprises 17 residues. Between the trimmed V and J ends, which lost 3 bases and 7 bases, there was a span of 19 bases. Germline CDR1 is LGHNA and CDR2 is YNFKEQ. The CDR3 DNA reads as TGTGCCAGCAGCCAGGAACCCGGGACCCTCCAAAATTCACCCCTCCACTTT. Translating it yields CASSQEPGTLQNSPLHF.

This chain's CDR3 is CASSGGRQGTKGEQYF. In DNA, the CDR3 is TGTGCCAGTAGTGGGGGCAGGCAGGGGACAAAAGGAGAGCAGTACTTC. The chain uses TRBV19 and TRBJ2-7, with D tentatively TRBD1 (6 bases). Trimming left V 5 bases short and J 7 bases short, with 24 bases between. The germline V gene has CDR1 LNHDA and CDR2 SQIVND (reference sequence). The CDR3 loop spans 16 amino acids.

A single count supports this clone. The chain carries TRBV10-1 and TRBJ1-1, with D perhaps TRBD1 (6 bases). The V gene's germline CDR1 is WNHNN and CDR2 SYGVQD (reference sequence). The CDR3 consists of 14 residues. Trimming shortened V by 4 bases and J by 2 bases, and 11 bases separated the two germline ends. The CDR3 reads CASSVGQINTEAFF. In DNA form, the CDR3 reads TGCGCCAGCAGTGTCGGACAGATAAACACTGAAGCTTTCTTT.

The chain links TRBV6-5 to TRBJ2-3, with D hard to call. Between the trimmed V and J ends, which lost 5 bases and 3 bases, there was a span of 3 bases. The germline gives CDR1 MNHEY, CDR2 SVGAGI. The CDR3 has 11 amino acids. This chain's CDR3 is CASSNTDTQYF. The CDR3 nucleotides read TGTGCCAGCAGTAATACAGATACGCAGTATTTT.

This rearrangement joins TRBV12-3 or TRBV12-4 to TRBJ1-2; D unresolved. CDR3 length equals 12 residues. Deletions cut 5 bases from V and 4 bases from J, with 8 bases between. The CDR3, as DNA: TGTGCCAGCAGTAGGACCATCTATGGCTACACCTTC. Protein product: CASSRTIYGYTF.

The chain is built from TRBV3-1 (or the pseudogene TRBV3-2) and TRBJ2-2; 7 bases align to TRBD1. The CDR3 sequence is 15 residues long. V trimming: 2 bases; J trimming: 1 base; junction bases outside the gene matches: 1. Per germline, CDR1 LGHDT and CDR2 YNNKEL (reference sequence). The CDR3 nucleotides read TGTGCCAGCAGCCAAAGACAGGGGAACACCGGGGAGCTGTTTTTT. Its translation: CASSQRQGNTGELFF.

V gene TRBV3-1 (or the pseudogene TRBV3-2) combines with J gene TRBJ2-7, with 9 bases lining up with TRBD2. The CDR3 contains 15 residues. Germline CDR1 is LGHDT and CDR2 is YNNKEL (reference sequence). With V trimmed by 1 base and J by 1 base, 2 bases remained unmatched. CDR3 sequence reads: CASSQASGKSYEQYF. The DNA for the CDR3 is TGTGCCAGCAGCCAAGCTAGCGGGAAGTCCTACGAGCAGTACTTC.

The chain is built from TRBV12-3 or TRBV12-4 and TRBJ1-6, with 7 bases that match TRBD1. With V trimmed by 4 bases and J by 18 bases, 6 bases remained unmatched. There are 11 residues in the CDR3. The CDR3 protein is CASSSGQAPHF. CDR3 in DNA: TGTGCCAGCAGTTCTGGACAGGCTCCCCACTTT.

Details on this clone: A read error may produce the germline difference seen at one junction end. The V call is TRBV28, the J call TRBJ2-1, with D possibly matching TRBD2 (7 bases). Germline loops: CDR1 MDHEN, CDR2 SYDVKM. The CDR3 spans 14 residues. The CDR3 sequence is CASSSSGVGLAVIF. CDR3 nucleotide sequence: TGTGCCAGCAGTTCATCAGGGGTCGGGCTAGCGGTTATCTTC.

For the CDR3, the DNA is TGTGCCAGCAGCCCGTCACTGGCGAGCTCCTACAATGAGCAGTTCTTC. Translation: CASSPSLASSYNEQFF. The chain couples TRBV5-6 to TRBJ2-1; no firm D call. CDR1 and CDR2 (germline): SGHDT, YYEEEE. The length of the CDR3 is 16 residues. Deletions cut 4 bases from V and 0 bases from J, with 14 bases between.

V usage is TRBV5-5 and J usage is TRBJ2-5, with D perhaps TRBD2 (5 bases). Deletions cut 3 bases from V and 2 bases from J, with 11 bases between. The CDR3 spans 14 residues. Germline V lookup: CDR1 SGHKS, CDR2 YYEKEE (reference sequence). The CDR3, as DNA: TGTGCCAGCAGCTCGAGGGTTGGGCAAGAGACCCAGTACTTC. Residues: CASSSRVGQETQYF.

The J gene is TRBJ1-2, the V gene TRBV18; tentatively, D is TRBD1 (5 bases). The V end lost 3 bases, the J end lost 3 bases, and 14 bases lay between the germline ends. The CDR3 runs 15 residues. The germline gives CDR1 KGHSH, CDR2 LQKENI. The CDR3 reads CASSPRGSGDYGYTF. The CDR3, as DNA: TGTGCCAGCTCACCGCGGGGCTCAGGAGACTATGGCTACACCTTC.